The rows below give T cell receptor beta chains drawn from one sample of a study of long-term antiretroviral therapy in people with HIV. Some clones are missing from TCRdb's copy, which holds only in-frame ones; the method was immunoSEQ multiplex PCR. In the table there are about 19,000 clones, roughly 86% of which are singletons. Specimen: unsorted PBMCs, collected 0.5 years after starting antiretroviral therapy. The source of these receptors is a man aged 35-49 years with HIV. CDR3s include the opening cysteine and the closing phenylalanine or tryptophan. A D gene is named only where the DNA matches it firmly. Rows give clone size only sometimes, using once, few, many, or a class for an expanded clone.

D gene | clone size | J gene | V gene | CDR3 DNA | CDR3 protein
- | once | TRBJ2-2 | TRBV7-9 | TGTGCCAGCAGCTCTGGACTGGTTCGGACCGGGGAGCTGTTTTTT | CASSSGLVRTGELFF
- | - | TRBJ2-7 | TRBV7-9 | TGTGCCAGCGTCGGGGGTACCTCCTACGAGCAGTACTTC | CASVGGTSYEQYF
TRBD2 | - | TRBJ2-5 | TRBV5-4 | TGTGCCAGCAGCTTGGTGGGAGGGAAAGAGACCCAGTACTTC | CASSLVGGKETQYF
- | - | TRBJ1-5 | TRBV10-1 | TGCGCCAGCAGTGAACAGGGACCTCAGCCCCAGCATTTT | CASSEQGPQPQHF
- | - | TRBJ2-5 | TRBV28 | TGTGCCAGCAGTTTAGTGGGAAGTATACAAGAGACCCAGTACTTC | CASSLVGSIQETQYF
- | - | TRBJ2-2 | TRBV5-4 | TGTGCCAGCAGCTCACTAGGCTTGAACACCGGGGAGCTGTTTTTT | CASSSLGLNTGELFF
- | - | TRBJ2-7 | TRBV18 | TGTGCCAGCTCACCAGGGGGGACTCGCTCCTACGAGCAGTACTTC | CASSPGGTRSYEQYF
- | - | TRBJ1-3 | TRBV28 | TGTGCCAGCAGTTTACAGGGGTTGAGCTCTGGAAACACCATATATTTT | CASSLQGLSSGNTIYF
- | once | TRBJ1-5 | TRBV19 | TGTGCCACCCGCCCGGATTACGGGAATCAGCCCCAGCATTTT | CATRPDYGNQPQHF
TRBD1 | - | TRBJ1-2 | TRBV28 | TGTGCCACCCGAACCGGGACAGGGAATGGCTACACCTTC | CATRTGTGNGYTF
- | - | TRBJ2-1 | TRBV5-1 | TGCGCCAGCCCATCGGGCGAAGGGAATGAGCAGTTCTTC | CASPSGEGNEQFF
- | - | TRBJ1-4 | TRBV6-1 | TGTGCCAGCAGTGAAAGGGTGAGACTGGGGAATGAAAAACTGTTTTTT | CASSERVRLGNEKLFF
TRBD2 | - | TRBJ2-3 | TRBV6-5 | TGTGCCAGCAGTTACTCGACTAGCGGGGGAGATACGCAGTATTTT | CASSYSTSGGDTQYF
TRBD2 | - | TRBJ2-1 | TRBV18 | TGTGCCAGCTCAGCTAGCGGGGGGCACAATGAGCAGTTCTTC | CASSASGGHNEQFF
- | - | TRBJ1-4 | TRBV11-2 | TGTGCCAGCAGCCCTTGGACAGCTAATGAAAAACTGTTTTTT | CASSPWTANEKLFF
- | - | TRBJ1-3 | TRBV9 | TGTGCCAGCAGCGTATCAGACACCAGAAACACCATATATTTT | CASSVSDTRNTIYF
- | once | TRBJ2-1 | TRBV14 | TGTGCCAGCAGCCATCAACGGCCCAGCTCCTACAATGAGCAGTTCTTC | CASSHQRPSSYNEQFF
- | - | TRBJ1-5 | TRBV13 | TGTGCCAGCAGCCCAGGGATGGCTCAGCCCCAGCATTTT | CASSPGMAQPQHF
- | once | TRBJ2-3 | TRBV6-1 | TGTGCCAGCAGTTGGCTCACAGATACGCAGTATTTT | CASSWLTDTQYF
TRBD1 | - | TRBJ2-1 | TRBV18 | TGTGCCAGCTCACCTCGACAGGGCTTACAAGATGAGCAGTTCTTC | CASSPRQGLQDEQFF
- | - | TRBJ2-7 | TRBV19 | TGTGCCACTTCAGAACAGGCGACAGAGCAGTACTTC | CATSEQATEQYF
- | - | TRBJ2-3 | TRBV5-1 | TGCGCCAGCAGCTCGTCCCGACAGTCAAGAGATACGCAGTATTTT | CASSSSRQSRDTQYF
- | - | TRBJ2-7 | TRBV19 | TGTGCCAGTACCCCTCCGGGTGTCTCCTACGAGCAGTACTTC | CASTPPGVSYEQYF
- | once | TRBJ2-5 | TRBV7-3 | TGTGCCAGCAGCTTAATGTCCGGACAAGAGACCCAGTACTTC | CASSLMSGQETQYF
- | - | TRBJ2-7 | TRBV10-1 | TGCGCCAGCAGTGACGGGGGCTCGGGAGAGCAGTACTTC | CASSDGGSGEQYF
- | - | TRBJ1-3 | TRBV10-3 | TGTGCCATCAGTGAGACTTCCGGGCTGGCTGGAAACACCATATATTTT | CAISETSGLAGNTIYF
TRBD1 | once | TRBJ2-5 | TRBV10-3 | TGTGCCATCTCAAGGGCAGGGGGTGATCAAGAGACCCAGTACTTC | CAISRAGGDQETQYF
- | - | TRBJ1-1 | TRBV19 | TGTGCCAGTAGTATCTATCAGGGAACTAACACTGAAGCTTTCTTT | CASSIYQGTNTEAFF
- | - | TRBJ2-7 | TRBV7-8 | TGTGCCAGCAGTCCCTCCCGCTTGTTGGAGCAGTACTTC | CASSPSRLLEQYF
TRBD2 | once | TRBJ2-1 | TRBV6-5 | TGTGCCAGCAGTTCGGCTAGCGGGTACAATGAGCAGTTCTTC | CASSSASGYNEQFF
TRBD1 | - | TRBJ2-3 | TRBV9 | TGTGCCAGCAGCCCCGAACTGGGACAGGGGGCGGACACAGATACGCAGTATTTT | CASSPELGQGADTDTQYF
- | - | TRBJ1-1 | TRBV20-1 | TGCAGTGTTACACAGAGCACTGAAGCTTTCTTT | CSVTQSTEAFF
- | - | TRBJ2-7 | TRBV28 | TGTGCCAGCAGTGTGCCGGAGTCCCAGGAAACCTACGAGCAGTACTTC | CASSVPESQETYEQYF
TRBD2 | medium-sized | TRBJ2-3 | TRBV7-3 | TGTGCCAGCAGCTCCTCCGGGACTAGCGGGGGGGCATTCAGCACAGATACGCAGTATTTT | CASSSSGTSGGAFSTDTQYF